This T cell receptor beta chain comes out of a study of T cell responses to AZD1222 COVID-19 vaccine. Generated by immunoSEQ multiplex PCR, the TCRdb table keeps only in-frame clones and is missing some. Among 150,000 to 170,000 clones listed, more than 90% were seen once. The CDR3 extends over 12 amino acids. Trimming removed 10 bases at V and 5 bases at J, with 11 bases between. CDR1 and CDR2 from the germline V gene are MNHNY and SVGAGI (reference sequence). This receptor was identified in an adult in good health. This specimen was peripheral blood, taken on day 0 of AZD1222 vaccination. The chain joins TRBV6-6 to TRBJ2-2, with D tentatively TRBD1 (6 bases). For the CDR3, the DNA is TGTGCCACCAAAGGACAGACCGGGGAGCTGTTTTTT. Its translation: CATKGQTGELFF.